The clone carrying this T cell receptor (beta chain) turned up a few times. Its antigen remains unknown. These data are taken from a study of cytomegalovirus exposure and HLA in healthy donors. Study observations and caveats: A later analysis revealed that TCR association rates differed between HLA loci, peaking at DRB1 and bottoming out at HLA-C. Altogether, 150 to 200 TCR beta chains were recorded as cytomegalovirus-associated. While the bulk of TCR sequences proved rare, some public TCRs turned up in many donors.

PCR was performed using 60 Vbeta and 13 Jbeta primers. TCRdb's copy holds only in-frame clones and misses some; the assay was immunoSEQ multiplex PCR. This table holds some 87,000 clones, about 74% found once. Looked up from germline, CDR1 is SGHTA and CDR2 is FQGNSA. The CDR3 runs to 16 residues. V was cut by 4 bases and J by 6 bases, with 19 bases left in between. At sampling all donors were nominally healthy, likely with unrecorded immune exposures. The chain links TRBV7-2 to TRBJ2-1, with D tentatively TRBD1 (7 bases). The source is a woman aged 45-65 years in good health and CMV-seropositive. Input material: PBMCs. Here the CDR3 reads CASSWALGQGGNEQFF. The CDR3 region has the DNA TGTGCCAGCAGCTGGGCTCTAGGGCAGGGGGGCAATGAGCAGTTCTTC.